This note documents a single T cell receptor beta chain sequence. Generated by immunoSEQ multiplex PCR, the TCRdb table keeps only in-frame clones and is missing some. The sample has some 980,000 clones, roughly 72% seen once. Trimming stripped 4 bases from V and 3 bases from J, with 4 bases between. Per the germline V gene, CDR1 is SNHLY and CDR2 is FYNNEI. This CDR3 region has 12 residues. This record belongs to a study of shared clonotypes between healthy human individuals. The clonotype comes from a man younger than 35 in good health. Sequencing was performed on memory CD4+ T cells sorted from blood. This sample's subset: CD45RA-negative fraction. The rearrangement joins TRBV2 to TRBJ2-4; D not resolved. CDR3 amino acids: CASSGDKNIQYF. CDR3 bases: TGTGCCAGCAGTGGAGACAAAAACATTCAGTACTTC.